This T cell receptor (beta chain) emerged from a study of identical twins. Healthy Caucasians supplied all donations. A universal primer site arose from template switching, and cDNA bore unique molecular identifiers. One entry per CDR3 protein results from TCRdb running MiXCR on the 5' RACE reads. The sample consists of 280,000 or so distinct CDR3 sequences, 8% to 9% of them appearing once. This clonotype has a count of ten or more. Its antigen is undetermined. Germline assignment: CDR1 MGHRA and CDR2 YSYEKL. CDR3 length: 16 amino acids. V was pared by 4 bases and J by 9 bases, with 13 bases of the junction left unmatched. General observations from the study: Monozygotic twin pairs showed more out-of-frame TCR alpha sharing than models estimated. Memory repertoires lacked the insertion deficit that abundant cord blood beta clonotypes showed.

This same sample was also part of a study on yellow fever vaccine responses in identical twins.

The receptor comes from a woman aged 18-30 years in good health. V usage is TRBV4-1 and J usage is TRBJ2-1, with TRBD2 matching over 9 bases. The specimen was memory (CD45RO+) T cells sorted from blood. Here the CDR3 reads CASSPLVSGSGGEQFF. In DNA, the CDR3 is TGCGCCAGCAGCCCTTTGGTTAGCGGGAGCGGGGGTGAGCAGTTCTTC.